A single sample is the source of the 4 T cell receptor beta chains below, sequenced in a study of shared clonotypes between healthy human individuals. Profiled with immunoSEQ multiplex PCR; TCRdb holds only in-frame clones, not every one. Among approximately 2.4 million clones listed, about 94% were seen once. Input material: naive CD4+ T cells sorted from blood. Subset noted: CD45RA+ positively selected. All receptors come from a man aged 18 to 35 in good health.

This sequence joins TRBV6-1 and TRBJ2-7, with D possibly TRBD1 on 6 matching bases. CDR3 length: 13 residues. V was trimmed by 4 bases and J by 3 bases, leaving 10 bases between them. The V gene's germline CDR1 is MNHNS and CDR2 SASEGT. The CDR3 sequence is CASSVVRGYEQYF. The DNA of the CDR3 is TGTGCCAGCAGTGTGGTCAGGGGCTACGAGCAGTACTTC.

The chain couples TRBV5-5 to TRBJ2-2; TRBD1 agrees at 8 bases. This CDR3 region has 14 residues. Germline V gene lookup returns CDR1 SGHKS and CDR2 YYEKEE (reference sequence). The V gene end was trimmed by 7 bases and the J gene end by 5 bases; junction bases not matched to a gene: 7. The CDR3 here is CASLPQGATGELFF. For the CDR3, the DNA is TGTGCCAGCCTTCCTCAGGGGGCGACCGGGGAGCTGTTTTTT.

To note about this clone: Distinct nucleotide sequences in the sample also encode this CDR3. The J gene is TRBJ2-7, the V gene TRBV7-6; possible D gene TRBD2, 5 bases. V was trimmed by 1 base and J by 0 bases, leaving 7 bases between them. Germline CDR1 reads SGHVS; CDR2 reads FNYEAQ. This CDR3 spans 14 amino acids. CDR3 protein: CASSLGGGSYEQYF. The CDR3, as DNA: TGTGCCAGCAGCTTAGGAGGAGGCTCCTACGAGCAGTACTTC.

The chain employs TRBV7-2 and TRBJ1-3, with D unresolved. Germline V CDR1 and CDR2: SGHTA, FQGNSA. V lost 1 base, J lost 1 base, and 5 bases lay in between. CDR3 length equals 14 residues. CDR3 DNA: TGTGCCAGCAGCTTAGACAGATCTGGAAACACCATATATTTT. Its translation is CASSLDRSGNTIYF.